This is a list of T cell receptor beta chains from one sample in a study of blood T cell repertoires in COVID-19. Profiled with immunoSEQ multiplex PCR; TCRdb holds only in-frame clones, not every one. The sample lists approximately 280,000 clones; 70% to 90% were seen once. Sequenced material: peripheral blood. All receptors derive from a man over 45 with active or convalescent COVID-19. Each CDR3 is given with its conserved first and last residue. Fields, in order: V gene, CDR3 protein.

V: TRBV5-1; CDR3: CASRTGQTDTQYF
V: TRBV3-1/TRBV3-2; CDR3: CASSQSPTSTDTQYF
V: TRBV9; CDR3: CASSAQTGLTGYTF
V: TRBV4-3; CDR3: CASSQEIASDNEQFF
V: TRBV6-2/TRBV6-3; CDR3: CASSYSTGRFATEAFF
V: TRBV27; CDR3: CASSPKARVSPSYGYTF
V: TRBV9; CDR3: CASSARDSMGDTQYF
V: TRBV5-1; CDR3: CASRSAGGPTGELFF
V: TRBV5-1; CDR3: CASSPLTSGSYEQYF
V: TRBV12-5; CDR3: CASGLVQGLAGTGELFF
V: TRBV23-1; CDR3: CATHRGQVLGNQPQHF
V: TRBV29-1; CDR3: CSVDRTPQEQFF
V: TRBV9; CDR3: CASSGSQGDLNEQFF
V: TRBV6-1; CDR3: CASSEGVRGPYGYTF
V: TRBV7-2; CDR3: CASSPRQTANEQFF
V: TRBV28; CDR3: CASSLRTAGHQPQHF
V: TRBV5-1; CDR3: CASSLAQREYEQFF
V: TRBV3-1/TRBV3-2; CDR3: CASSQRTGPTGNTIYF
V: TRBV18; CDR3: CASSPGLYGELFF
V: TRBV5-1; CDR3: CASNPGGQIYGYTF
V: TRBV5-1; CDR3: CASSMGLAGGNEQFF
V: TRBV10-3; CDR3: CAISDRGLPYGYTF
V: TRBV18; CDR3: CASSPLPEGHYGYTF
V: TRBV25-1; CDR3: CASSWPRDRADGYTF
V: TRBV27; CDR3: CASSPWTGGGTEAFF
V: TRBV4-3; CDR3: CASSQGGGAQETQYF
V: TRBV7-9; CDR3: CASSFGLGGTDTQYF
V: TRBV28; CDR3: CASSERQGATYGYTF
V: TRBV2; CDR3: CASTAESHTEAFF
V: TRBV28; CDR3: CASTTVISYEQYF
V: TRBV11-1; CDR3: CASSLLADSYNEQFF
V: TRBV11-2; CDR3: CASSFGGRSGNTIYF
V: TRBV3-1/TRBV3-2; CDR3: CASSPTGRGWALGDYEQYF
V: TRBV25-1; CDR3: CASSEAGTYEQYF
V: TRBV10-3; CDR3: CAINNSGNEQYF
V: TRBV19; CDR3: CASASGLVVSGELFF
V: TRBV12-3/TRBV12-4; CDR3: CASSDNSNQPQHF
V: TRBV27; CDR3: CASRLPGGGNSGYTF
V: TRBV6-5; CDR3: CASSYGGQAFF
V: TRBV5-1; CDR3: CASSLDVNRGYNEQFF
V: TRBV2; CDR3: CASTTRGNYGYTF
V: TRBV5-1; CDR3: CASSRGQGGEKLFF
V: TRBV2; CDR3: CASSVMTAPGTGGGYTF
V: TRBV5-1; CDR3: CASSLAGQGNEKLFF
V: TRBV19; CDR3: CASSTHRDSPLHF
V: TRBV7-2; CDR3: CASSLYSGRGEQYF